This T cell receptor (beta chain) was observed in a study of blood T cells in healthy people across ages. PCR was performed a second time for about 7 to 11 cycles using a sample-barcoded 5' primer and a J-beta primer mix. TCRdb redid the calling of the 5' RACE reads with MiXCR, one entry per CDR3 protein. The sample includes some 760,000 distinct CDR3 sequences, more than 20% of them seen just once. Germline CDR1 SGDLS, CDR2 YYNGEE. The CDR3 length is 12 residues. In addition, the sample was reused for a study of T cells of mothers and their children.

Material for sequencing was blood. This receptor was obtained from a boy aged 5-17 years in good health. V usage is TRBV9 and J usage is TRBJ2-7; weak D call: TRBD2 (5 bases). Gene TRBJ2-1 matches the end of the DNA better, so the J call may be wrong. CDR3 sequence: CASSVFAGEQFF. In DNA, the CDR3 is TGTGCCAGCAGCGTTTTTGCGGGTGAGCAGTTCTTC.